The 7 T cell receptor beta chains reported below all come from one sample, sequenced in a study of shared clonotypes between healthy human individuals. Measured with immunoSEQ multiplex PCR; TCRdb has only the in-frame clones, and not every one. Seen here are under 2.5 million clones, about nine tenths observed once, and the top ten hold 0.3% to 0.4%. The sequenced sample was naive CD4+ T cells from PBMCs. As for subset: CD45RA+ positively selected. Receptors were obtained from a man younger than 35 in good health. Some clones in this sample may be carry-over from other donors' samples.

This clone showed up just a few times. The V and J genes are TRBV7-9 and TRBJ1-1; the D is unclear. Germline V gene lookup returns CDR1 SEHNR and CDR2 FQNEAQ (reference sequence). The V end lost 6 bases, the J end lost 11 bases, and 19 bases lay between the germline ends. CDR3 length: 13 residues. CDR3 bases: TGTGCCAGCAGTCTCCTCGACGCCCTCGGTGCTTTCTTT. Its protein product is CASSLLDALGAFF. Drawing the rest from reference TRBV7-9 and TRBJ1-1, the complete variable domain is DTGVSQNPRHKITKRGQNVTFRCDPISEHNRLYWYRQTLGQGPEFLTYFQNEAQLEKSRLLSDRFSAERPKGSFSTLEIQRTEQGDSAMYLCASSLLDALGAFFGQGTRLTVV.

This chain connects TRBV11-1 to TRBJ1-4; 8 bases line up with TRBD1. The V and J ends lost 2 bases and 5 bases, in that order; junction bases with no gene match: 1. The germline gives CDR1 SGHAT, CDR2 FQDESV (reference sequence). This CDR3 contains 14 residues. CDR3 in amino acids: CASSLRDRNEKLFF. For the CDR3, the DNA is TGTGCCAGCAGCTTAAGGGACAGGAATGAAAAACTGTTTTTT. Combining the CDR3 with reference TRBV11-1 and TRBJ1-4 gives the whole variable domain EAEVAQSPRYKITEKSQAVAFWCDPISGHATLYWYRQILGQGPELLVQFQDESVVDDSQLPKDRFSAERLKGVDSTLKIQPAELGDSAMYLCASSLRDRNEKLFFGSGTQLSVL.

The V and J genes are TRBV30 and TRBJ2-2; D remains unclear. In germline, CDR1 is GTSNPN, CDR2 SVGIG (reference sequence). With 0 bases removed from V and 3 bases from J, the gap between germline ends came to 8 bases. CDR3 length equals 14 residues. The CDR3 DNA sequence: TGTGCCTGGAGTGTAGGGCTCCACACCGGGGAGCTGTTTTTT. Translated, it gives CAWSVGLHTGELFF.

This chain joins TRBV6-1 and TRBJ2-6; D unresolved. Deletions cut 7 bases from V and 0 bases from J, with 7 bases between. The V gene's germline CDR1 is MNHNS and CDR2 SASEGT. The CDR3 contains 14 residues. CDR3 amino acids: CASTPISGANVLTF. CDR3 bases: TGTGCCAGCACCCCTATCTCTGGGGCCAACGTCCTGACTTTC.

This chain links TRBV7-9 with TRBJ2-1, with 7 nucleotides matching TRBD2. V dropped 2 bases and J dropped 3; count of bases not matched to a gene: 7. The CDR3 is 16 residues long. Germline lookup yields CDR1 SEHNR and CDR2 FQNEAQ (reference sequence). In DNA form, the CDR3 reads TGTGCCAGCAGCTTAACTCTAGCGGTGGGCTACAATGAGCAGTTCTTC. Translating gives CASSLTLAVGYNEQFF. Drawing the rest from reference TRBV7-9 and TRBJ2-1, the complete variable domain is DTGVSQNPRHKITKRGQNVTFRCDPISEHNRLYWYRQTLGQGPEFLTYFQNEAQLEKSRLLSDRFSAERPKGSFSTLEIQRTEQGDSAMYLCASSLTLAVGYNEQFFGPGTRLTVL.

This chain connects TRBV23-1 to TRBJ2-5, with D possibly TRBD1 on 6 matching bases. TRBV23-1 is an open reading frame, and its role is uncertain. This CDR3 spans 16 amino acids. V was cut by 7 bases and J by 1 base, with 19 bases left in between. CDR3 DNA sequence: TGCGCCAGCAACCTCCCAGGGGTCCCTACCCAAGAGACCCAGTACTTC. It translates to CASNLPGVPTQETQYF.

This sequence joins TRBV7-2 and TRBJ2-7; D perhaps matches TRBD2 (5 bases). Germline values: CDR1 SGHTA, CDR2 FQGNSA. The V end lost 0 bases, the J end lost 4 bases, and 10 bases lay between the germline ends. The CDR3 is made up of 14 amino acids. The DNA of the CDR3 is TGTGCCAGCAGCTTAGCGGACGGACTTTACGAGCAGTACTTC. Its translation is CASSLADGLYEQYF.